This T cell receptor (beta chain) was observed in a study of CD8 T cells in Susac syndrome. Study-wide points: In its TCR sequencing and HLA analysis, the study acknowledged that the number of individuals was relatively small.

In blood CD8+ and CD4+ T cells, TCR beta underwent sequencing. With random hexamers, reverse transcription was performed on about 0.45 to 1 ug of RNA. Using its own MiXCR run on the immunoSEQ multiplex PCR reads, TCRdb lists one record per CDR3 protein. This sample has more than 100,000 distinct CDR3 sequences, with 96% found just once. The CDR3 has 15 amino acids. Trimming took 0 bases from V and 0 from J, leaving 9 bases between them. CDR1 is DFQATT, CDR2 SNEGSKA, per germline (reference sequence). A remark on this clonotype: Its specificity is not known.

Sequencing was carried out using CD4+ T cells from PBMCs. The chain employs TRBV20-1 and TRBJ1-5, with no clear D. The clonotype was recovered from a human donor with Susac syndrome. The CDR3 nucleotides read TGCAGTGCTAGAGACAGAATCGATAGCAATCAGCCCCAGCATTTT. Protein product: CSARDRIDSNQPQHF.